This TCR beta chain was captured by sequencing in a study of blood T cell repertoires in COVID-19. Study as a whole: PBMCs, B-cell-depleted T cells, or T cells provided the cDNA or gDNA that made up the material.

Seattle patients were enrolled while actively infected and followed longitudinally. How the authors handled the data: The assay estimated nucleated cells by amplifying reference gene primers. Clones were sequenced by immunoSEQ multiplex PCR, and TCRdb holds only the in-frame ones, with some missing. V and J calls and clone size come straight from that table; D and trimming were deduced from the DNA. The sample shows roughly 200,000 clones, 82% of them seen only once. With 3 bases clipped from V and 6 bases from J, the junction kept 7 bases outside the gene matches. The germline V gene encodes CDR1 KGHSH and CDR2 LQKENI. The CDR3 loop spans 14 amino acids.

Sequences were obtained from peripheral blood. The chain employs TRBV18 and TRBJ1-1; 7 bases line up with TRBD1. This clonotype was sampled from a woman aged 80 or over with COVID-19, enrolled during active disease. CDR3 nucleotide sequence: TGTGCCAGCTCACCCGGGACAGCGGGCGCTGAAGCTTTCTTT. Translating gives CASSPGTAGAEAFF.